This T cell receptor beta chain was observed in a study of regulatory T cells in long-lasting Graves disease. Combining iRepertoire HTBI primers with Arm-PCR of CDR3 regions, the authors built TCR beta libraries. How the authors handled the data: Analysis of the samples identified 50 to 65 TRBV and around 13 TRBJ segments. TCRdb re-analysed the multiplex PCR reads in MiXCR, keeping a single row per CDR3 protein. The V and J calls follow TCRdb's processing rather than the paper's. The sample includes about 530,000 distinct CDR3 sequences, roughly 15% of them seen just once. To note about this clonotype: Its target is unknown.

Findings of the study overall: It was in persistent disease that TRBV28, TRBJ1-2 and TRBJ2-5 were favored.

Time point: newly diagnosed GD, antithyroid drugs for less than 3 months. PBMCs provided the RNA from which the TCR library was made. This CDR3 has 11 amino acids. The V end lost 8 bases, the J end lost 6 bases, and 10 bases lay between the germline ends. This same sample was also taken into another study, of T cells in Graves' hyperthyroidism and ophthalmopathy.

This sequence originates from a woman aged 35 to 59 with Graves disease. V is TRBV12-3 or TRBV12-4 and J is TRBJ1-1; no clear D gene. The starting material was peripheral blood mononuclear cells (PBMCs), obtained at new diagnosis, from a patient treated with antithyroid drugs. CDR3 sequence: CASRAAPEAFF. CDR3 DNA: TGTGCCAGCCGCGCAGCCCCTGAAGCTTTCTTT.